This T cell receptor (beta chain) was identified during a study of cytomegalovirus exposure and HLA in healthy donors. The study's findings and limits: Productive status was seen about 87% or about 30% of the time for most TCR beta V segments in an earlier analysis. Specificity for CMV antigens was confirmed in vitro for a few of the CMV-associated chains. HLA allele associations emerged for around 15,000 TCR beta sequences in a later analysis, at 0.05 false discovery rate.

The PCR ran on 60 Vbeta and 13 Jbeta primers. Repertoires were generated with immunoSEQ multiplex PCR, while TCRdb's copy carries only in-frame clones and drops some. The data contain more than 90,000 clones, 78% of them singletons. Comments on this clone: The antigen is unknown.

The V segment lost 2 bases and the J segment 2 bases; nucleotides outside the gene matches: 3. The germline V gene has CDR1 ENHRY and CDR2 SYGVKD. This CDR3 contains 14 residues. The specimen sequenced was PBMCs. This receptor was obtained from a woman aged 40-49 years in good health and CMV-seropositive. The gene calls are TRBV10-3 and TRBJ2-7; 7 bases align to TRBD1. This CDR3 reads CAISEGTAPYEQYF. DNA for the CDR3: TGTGCCATCAGTGAGGGGACAGCCCCCTACGAGCAGTACTTC.